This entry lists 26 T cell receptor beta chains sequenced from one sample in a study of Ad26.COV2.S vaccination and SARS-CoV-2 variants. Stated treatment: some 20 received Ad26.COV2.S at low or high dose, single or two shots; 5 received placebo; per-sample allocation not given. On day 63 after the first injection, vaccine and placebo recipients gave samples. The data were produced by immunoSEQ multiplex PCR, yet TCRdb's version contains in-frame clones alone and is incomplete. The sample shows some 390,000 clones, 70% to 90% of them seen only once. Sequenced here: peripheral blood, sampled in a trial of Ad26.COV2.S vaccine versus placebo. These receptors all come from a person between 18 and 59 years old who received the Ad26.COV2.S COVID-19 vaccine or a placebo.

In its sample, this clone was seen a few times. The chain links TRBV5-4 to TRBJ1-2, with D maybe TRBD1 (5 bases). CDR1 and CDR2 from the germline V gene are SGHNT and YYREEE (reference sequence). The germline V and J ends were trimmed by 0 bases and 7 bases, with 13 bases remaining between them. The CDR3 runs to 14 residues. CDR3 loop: CASSLVEGRSGYTF. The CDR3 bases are TGTGCCAGCAGCTTGGTGGAGGGGCGGAGTGGCTACACCTTC.

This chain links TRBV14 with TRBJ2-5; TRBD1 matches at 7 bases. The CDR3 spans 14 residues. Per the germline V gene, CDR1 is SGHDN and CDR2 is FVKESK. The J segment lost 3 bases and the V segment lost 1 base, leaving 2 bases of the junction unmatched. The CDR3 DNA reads TGTGCCAGCAGCCAAGTAGGACAGGAAGAGACCCAGTACTTC. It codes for CASSQVGQEETQYF. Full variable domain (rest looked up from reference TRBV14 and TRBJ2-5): EAGVTQFPSHSVIEKGQTVTLRCDPISGHDNLYWYRRVMGKEIKFLLHFVKESKQDESGMPNNRFLAERTGGTYSTLKVQPAELEDSGVYFCASSQVGQEETQYFGPGTRLLVL.

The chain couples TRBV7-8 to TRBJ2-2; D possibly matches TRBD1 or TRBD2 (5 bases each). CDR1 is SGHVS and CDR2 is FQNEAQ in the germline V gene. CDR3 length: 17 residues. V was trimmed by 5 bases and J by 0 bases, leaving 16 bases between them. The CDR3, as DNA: TGTGCCAGCAGCCTACCGGGACGAAATACGAACACCGGGGAGCTGTTTTTT. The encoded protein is CASSLPGRNTNTGELFF.

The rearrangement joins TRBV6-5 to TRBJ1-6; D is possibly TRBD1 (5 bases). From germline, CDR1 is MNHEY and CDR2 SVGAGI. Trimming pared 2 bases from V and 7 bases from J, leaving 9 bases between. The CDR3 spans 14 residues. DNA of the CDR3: TGTGCCAGCAGTTACACTGGGGCAAATTCACCCCTCCACTTT. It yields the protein CASSYTGANSPLHF.

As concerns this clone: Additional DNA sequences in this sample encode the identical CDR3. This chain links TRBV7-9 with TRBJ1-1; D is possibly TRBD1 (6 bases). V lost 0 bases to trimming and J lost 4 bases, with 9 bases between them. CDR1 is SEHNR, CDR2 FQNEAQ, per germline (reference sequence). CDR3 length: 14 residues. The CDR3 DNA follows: TGTGCCAGCAGCTTAGCAGGCAGGGGCACTGAAGCTTTCTTT. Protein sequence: CASSLAGRGTEAFF.

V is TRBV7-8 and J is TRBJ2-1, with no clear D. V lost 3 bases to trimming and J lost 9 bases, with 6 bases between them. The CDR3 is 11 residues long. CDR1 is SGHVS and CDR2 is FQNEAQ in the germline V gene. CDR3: CASSFRFEQFF. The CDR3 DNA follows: TGTGCCAGCAGCTTCCGTTTTGAGCAGTTCTTC.

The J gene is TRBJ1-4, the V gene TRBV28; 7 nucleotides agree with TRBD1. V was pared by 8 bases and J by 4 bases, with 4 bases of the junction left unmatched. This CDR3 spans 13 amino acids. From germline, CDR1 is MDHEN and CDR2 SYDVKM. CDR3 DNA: TGTGCCAGCTTCGACAGGGATAATGAAAAACTGTTTTTT. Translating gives CASFDRDNEKLFF.

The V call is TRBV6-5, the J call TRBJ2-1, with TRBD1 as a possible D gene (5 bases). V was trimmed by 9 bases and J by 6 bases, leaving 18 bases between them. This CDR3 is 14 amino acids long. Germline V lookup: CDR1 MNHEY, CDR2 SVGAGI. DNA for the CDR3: TGTGCCAGGGTTAAGGGGCATGTGGGCAATGAGCAGTTCTTC. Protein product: CARVKGHVGNEQFF.

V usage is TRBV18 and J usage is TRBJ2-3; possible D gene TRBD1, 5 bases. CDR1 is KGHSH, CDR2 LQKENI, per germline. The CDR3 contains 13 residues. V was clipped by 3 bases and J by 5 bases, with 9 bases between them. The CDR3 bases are TGTGCCAGCTCACCTCAGGGTGGAGATACGCAGTATTTT. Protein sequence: CASSPQGGDTQYF.

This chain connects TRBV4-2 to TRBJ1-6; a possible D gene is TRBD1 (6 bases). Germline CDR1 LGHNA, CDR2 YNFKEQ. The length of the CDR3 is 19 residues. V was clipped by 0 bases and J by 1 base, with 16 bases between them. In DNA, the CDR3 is TGTGCCAGCAGCCAAGATAGGGGGGCTCGAAGATCCTATAATTCACCCCTCCACTTT. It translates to CASSQDRGARRSYNSPLHF.

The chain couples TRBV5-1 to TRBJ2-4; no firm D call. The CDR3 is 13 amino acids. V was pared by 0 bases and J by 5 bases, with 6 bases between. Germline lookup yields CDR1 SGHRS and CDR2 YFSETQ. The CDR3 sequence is CASSLVGENIQYF. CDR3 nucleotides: TGCGCCAGCAGCTTGGTAGGAGAAAACATTCAGTACTTC.

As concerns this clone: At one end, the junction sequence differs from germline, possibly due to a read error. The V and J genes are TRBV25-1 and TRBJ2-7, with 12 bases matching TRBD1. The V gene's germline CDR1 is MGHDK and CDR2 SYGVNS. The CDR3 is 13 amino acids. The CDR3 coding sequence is TGTGCTCGGACGGGGACAGGGGGCGCCGAAGATGGATTC. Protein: CARTGTGGAEDGF.

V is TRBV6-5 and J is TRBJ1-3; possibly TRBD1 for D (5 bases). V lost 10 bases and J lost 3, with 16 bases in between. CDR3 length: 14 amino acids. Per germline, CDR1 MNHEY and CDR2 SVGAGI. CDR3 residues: CATTRVGSGNTIYF. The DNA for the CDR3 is TGTGCCACCACCAGGGTAGGGAGTGGAAACACCATATATTTT.

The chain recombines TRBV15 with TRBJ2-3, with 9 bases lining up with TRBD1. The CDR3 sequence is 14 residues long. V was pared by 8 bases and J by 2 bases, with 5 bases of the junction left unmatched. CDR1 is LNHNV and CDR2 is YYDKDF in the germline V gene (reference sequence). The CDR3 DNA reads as TGTGCCACCCAACAGGGGGCAAACACAGATACGCAGTATTTT. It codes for CATQQGANTDTQYF.

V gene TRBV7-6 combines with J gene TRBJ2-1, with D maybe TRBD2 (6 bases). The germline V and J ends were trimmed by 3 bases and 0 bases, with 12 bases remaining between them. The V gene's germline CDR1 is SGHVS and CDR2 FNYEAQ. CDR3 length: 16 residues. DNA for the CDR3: TGTGCCAGCAGCTTGAGGTACGGGAGCTCCTACAATGAGCAGTTCTTC. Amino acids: CASSLRYGSSYNEQFF.

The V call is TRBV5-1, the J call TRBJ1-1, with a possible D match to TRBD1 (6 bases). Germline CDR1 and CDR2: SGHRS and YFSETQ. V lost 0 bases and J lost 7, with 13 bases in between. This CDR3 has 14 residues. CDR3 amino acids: CASSLGGGRGEAFF. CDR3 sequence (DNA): TGCGCCAGCAGCTTGGGGGGCGGCAGGGGTGAAGCTTTCTTT.

The CDR3 protein is CASSLETSGNTIYF. DNA of the CDR3: TGTGCCAGCAGCTTAGAAACATCTGGAAACACCATATATTTT. The chain links TRBV7-9 to TRBJ1-3; D remains ambiguous. Germline CDR1 and CDR2: SEHNR and FQNEAQ (reference sequence). The CDR3 is 14 residues long. V was pared by 1 base and J by 1 base, with 5 bases between. Filled out from reference TRBV7-9 and TRBJ1-3, the complete variable domain reads DTGVSQNPRHKITKRGQNVTFRCDPISEHNRLYWYRQTLGQGPEFLTYFQNEAQLEKSRLLSDRFSAERPKGSFSTLEIQRTEQGDSAMYLCASSLETSGNTIYFGEGSWLTVV.

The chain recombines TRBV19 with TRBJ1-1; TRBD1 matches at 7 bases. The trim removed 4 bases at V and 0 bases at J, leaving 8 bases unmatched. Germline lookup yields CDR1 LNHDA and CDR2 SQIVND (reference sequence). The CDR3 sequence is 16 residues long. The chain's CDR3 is CASSNNRGTLNTEAFF. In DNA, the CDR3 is TGTGCCAGTAGTAACAACAGGGGAACGTTGAACACTGAAGCTTTCTTT. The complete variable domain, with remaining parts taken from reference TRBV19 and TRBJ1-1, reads DGGITQSPKYLFRKEGQNVTLSCEQNLNHDAMYWYRQDPGQGLRLIYYSQIVNDFQKGDIAEGYSVSREKKESFPLTVTSAQKNPTAFYLCASSNNRGTLNTEAFFGQGTRLTVV.

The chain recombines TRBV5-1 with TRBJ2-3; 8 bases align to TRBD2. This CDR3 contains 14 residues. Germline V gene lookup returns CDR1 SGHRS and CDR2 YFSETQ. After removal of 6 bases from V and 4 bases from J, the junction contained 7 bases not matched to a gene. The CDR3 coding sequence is TGCGCCAGCACGTCGGGAGGGCCGGCAGATACGCAGTATTTT. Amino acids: CASTSGGPADTQYF.

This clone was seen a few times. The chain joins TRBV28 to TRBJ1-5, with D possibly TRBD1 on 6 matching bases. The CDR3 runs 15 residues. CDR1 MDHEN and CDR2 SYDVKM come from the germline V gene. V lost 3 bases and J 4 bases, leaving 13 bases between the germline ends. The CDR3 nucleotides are TGTGCCAGCAGTTTGTCCGGGGGGCAGAATCAGCCCCAGCATTTT. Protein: CASSLSGGQNQPQHF.

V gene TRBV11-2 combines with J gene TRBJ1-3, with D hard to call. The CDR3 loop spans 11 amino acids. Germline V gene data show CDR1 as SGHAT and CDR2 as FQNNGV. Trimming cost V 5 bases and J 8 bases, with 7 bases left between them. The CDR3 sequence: CASSPWDTIYF. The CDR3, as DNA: TGTGCCAGCAGCCCCTGGGACACCATATATTTT.

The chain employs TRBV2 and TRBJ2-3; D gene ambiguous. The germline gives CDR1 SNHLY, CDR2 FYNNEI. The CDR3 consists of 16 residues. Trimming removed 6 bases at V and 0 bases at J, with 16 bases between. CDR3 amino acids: CASRGLSVTSTDTQYF. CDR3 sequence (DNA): TGTGCCAGCAGGGGGTTGTCTGTTACTAGCACAGATACGCAGTATTTT.

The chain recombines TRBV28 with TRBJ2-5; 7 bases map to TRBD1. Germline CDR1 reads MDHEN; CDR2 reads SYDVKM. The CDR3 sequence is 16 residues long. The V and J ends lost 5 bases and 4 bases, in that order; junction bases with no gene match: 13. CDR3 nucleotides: TGTGCCAGCAGTCTGATCCTAGACAGGGCGGCAGAGACCCAGTACTTC. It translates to CASSLILDRAAETQYF.

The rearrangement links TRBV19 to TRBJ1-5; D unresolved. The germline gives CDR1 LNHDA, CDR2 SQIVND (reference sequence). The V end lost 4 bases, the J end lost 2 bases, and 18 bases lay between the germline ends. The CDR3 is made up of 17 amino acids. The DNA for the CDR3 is TGTGCCAGTAGTAGCACCATCCTCGGAACCGGCAATCAGCCCCAGCATTTT. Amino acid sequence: CASSSTILGTGNQPQHF.

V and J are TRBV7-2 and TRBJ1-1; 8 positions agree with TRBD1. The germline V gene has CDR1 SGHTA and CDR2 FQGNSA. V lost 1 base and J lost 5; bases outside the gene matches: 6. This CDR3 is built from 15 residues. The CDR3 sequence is CASSLVPTGGTEAFF. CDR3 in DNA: TGTGCCAGCAGCTTAGTACCAACAGGGGGAACTGAAGCTTTCTTT.

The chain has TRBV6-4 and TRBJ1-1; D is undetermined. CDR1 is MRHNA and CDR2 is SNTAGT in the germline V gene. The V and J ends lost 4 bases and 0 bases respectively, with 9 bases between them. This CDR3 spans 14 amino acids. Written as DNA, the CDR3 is TGTGCCAGCAGTGTTCCCTTCATGAACACTGAAGCTTTCTTT. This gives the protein CASSVPFMNTEAFF.